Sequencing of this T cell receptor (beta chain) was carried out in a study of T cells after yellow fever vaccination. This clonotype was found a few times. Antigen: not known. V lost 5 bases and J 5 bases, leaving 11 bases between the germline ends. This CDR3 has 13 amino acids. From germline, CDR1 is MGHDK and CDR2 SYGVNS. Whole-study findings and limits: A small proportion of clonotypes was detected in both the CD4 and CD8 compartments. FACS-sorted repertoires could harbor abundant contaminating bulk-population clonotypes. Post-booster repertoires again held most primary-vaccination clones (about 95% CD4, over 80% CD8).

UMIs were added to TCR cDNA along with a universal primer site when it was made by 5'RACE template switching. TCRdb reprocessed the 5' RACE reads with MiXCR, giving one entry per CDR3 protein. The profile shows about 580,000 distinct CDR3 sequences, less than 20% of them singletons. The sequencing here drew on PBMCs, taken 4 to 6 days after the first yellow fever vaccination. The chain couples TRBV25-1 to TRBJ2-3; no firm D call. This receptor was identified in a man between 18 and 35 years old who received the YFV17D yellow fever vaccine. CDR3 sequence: CASSLPQEDTQYF. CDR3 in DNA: TGTGCCAGCAGTCTTCCCCAGGAAGATACGCAGTATTTT.